This T cell receptor (beta chain) emerged from a study of T cell repertoires in cytomegalovirus infection. On the study more broadly: Carrying CMV and the relevant HLA type showed in public TCR beta signatures.

Study observations and caveats: Carriage of CMV together with the relevant HLA was identifiable through cumulative public TCR beta family frequency. The ex vivo response was dominated by HLA-C-restricted CMV-specific TCR beta clonotypes.

Concerning this clonotype itself: Its cognate antigen is unknown.

V lost 3 bases, J lost 0 bases, and 9 bases stayed unmatched. The CDR3 contains 18 residues. Germline loops: CDR1 SGHTA, CDR2 FQGNSA. From the reads, TCRdb called clonotypes with MiXCR, one entry per CDR3 protein. The sample lists approximately 750,000 distinct CDR3 sequences, approximately 34% seen once, with roughly 2.9% in the top ten. This TCR was recovered from a human donor in good health (CMV status not recorded). Some clones in this sample may be carry-over from other donors' samples. Sequenced: PBMCs. This rearrangement joins TRBV7-2 to TRBJ1-5, with TRBD1 matching 9 bases. The CDR3 nucleotides read TGTGCCAGCAGCTTGTACACGACAGGGGGTCGTAGCAATCAGCCCCAGCATTTT. This translates into CASSLYTTGGRSNQPQHF.